The sequence of this T cell receptor beta chain was determined in a study of technical replicates of blood from a few donors. Sequenced by immunoSEQ multiplex PCR; TCRdb stores in-frame clones only, minus some. The repertoire consists of 10,000 to 15,000 clones, with 85% to 95% occurring once and the leading ten covering approximately 6%. What was sequenced was PBMCs. This clonotype was obtained from a human donor in good health.

Written as DNA, the CDR3 is TGTGCCTGGACACAGGGCGAGGGGGCCAACGTCCTGACTTTC. Translation gives CAWTQGEGANVLTF. The rearrangement uses TRBV30 and TRBJ2-6; the D gene is possibly TRBD1 (6 bases). Trimming took 4 bases from V and 4 from J, leaving 11 bases between them. The V gene's germline CDR1 is GTSNPN and CDR2 SVGIG (reference sequence). The CDR3 is made up of 14 amino acids.